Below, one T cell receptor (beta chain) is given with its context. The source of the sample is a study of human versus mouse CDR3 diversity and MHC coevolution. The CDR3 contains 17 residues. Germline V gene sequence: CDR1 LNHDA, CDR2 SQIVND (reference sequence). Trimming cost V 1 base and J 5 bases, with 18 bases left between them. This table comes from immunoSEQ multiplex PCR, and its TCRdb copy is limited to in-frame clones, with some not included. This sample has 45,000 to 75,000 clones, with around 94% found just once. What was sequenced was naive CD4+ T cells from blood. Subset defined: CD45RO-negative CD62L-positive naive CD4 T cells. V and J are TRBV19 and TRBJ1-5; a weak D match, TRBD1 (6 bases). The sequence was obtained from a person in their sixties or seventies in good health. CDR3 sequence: CASSIALGHLGDQPQHF. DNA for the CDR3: TGTGCCAGTAGTATAGCCCTGGGACATCTGGGGGATCAGCCCCAGCATTTT.